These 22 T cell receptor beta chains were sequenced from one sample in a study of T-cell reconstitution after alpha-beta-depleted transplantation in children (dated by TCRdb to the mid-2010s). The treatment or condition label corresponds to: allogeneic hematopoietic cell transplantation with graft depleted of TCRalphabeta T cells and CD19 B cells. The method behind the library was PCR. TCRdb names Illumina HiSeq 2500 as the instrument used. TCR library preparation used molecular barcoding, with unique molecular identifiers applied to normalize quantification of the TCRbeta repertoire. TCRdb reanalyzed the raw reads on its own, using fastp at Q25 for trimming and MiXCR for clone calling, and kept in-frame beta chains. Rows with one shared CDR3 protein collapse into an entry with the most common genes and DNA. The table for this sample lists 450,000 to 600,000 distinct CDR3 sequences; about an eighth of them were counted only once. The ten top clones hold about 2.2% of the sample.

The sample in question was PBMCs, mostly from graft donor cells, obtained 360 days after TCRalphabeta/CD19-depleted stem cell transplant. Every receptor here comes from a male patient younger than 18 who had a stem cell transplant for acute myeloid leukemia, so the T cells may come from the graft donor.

CDR3 DNA: TGTGCCAGCAGCCAAGTTAGAAGTAAAGCGGATGACTCCTACGAGCAGTACTTC. Amino acids: CASSQVRSKADDSYEQYF. V and J are TRBV4-2 and TRBJ2-7, with TRBD2 as a possible D gene (5 bases). CDR1 is LGHNA and CDR2 is YNFKEQ in the germline V gene. V was clipped by 1 base and J by 0 bases, with 19 bases between them. This CDR3 is 18 amino acids long.

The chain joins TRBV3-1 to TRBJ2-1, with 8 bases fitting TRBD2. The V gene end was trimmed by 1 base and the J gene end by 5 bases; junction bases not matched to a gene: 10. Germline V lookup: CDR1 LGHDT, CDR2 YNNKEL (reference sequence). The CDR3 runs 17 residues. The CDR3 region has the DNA TGTGCCAGCAGCCAAGGGCCGGCCCAGCGGGGGAACAATGAGCAGTTCTTC. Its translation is CASSQGPAQRGNNEQFF.

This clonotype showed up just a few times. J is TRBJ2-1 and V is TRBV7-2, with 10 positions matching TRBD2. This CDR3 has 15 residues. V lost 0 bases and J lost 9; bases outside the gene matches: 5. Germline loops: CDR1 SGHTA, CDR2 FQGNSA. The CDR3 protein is CASSLAAGGPIEQFF. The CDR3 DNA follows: TGTGCCAGCAGCTTAGCAGCGGGAGGGCCTATTGAGCAGTTCTTC.

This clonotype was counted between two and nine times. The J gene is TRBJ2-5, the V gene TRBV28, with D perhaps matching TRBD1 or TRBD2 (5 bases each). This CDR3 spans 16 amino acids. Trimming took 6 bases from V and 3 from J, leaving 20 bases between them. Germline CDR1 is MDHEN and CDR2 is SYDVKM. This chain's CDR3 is CASSGPGTQSKETQYF. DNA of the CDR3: TGTGCCAGCAGCGGGCCCGGGACGCAGTCAAAAGAGACCCAGTACTTC. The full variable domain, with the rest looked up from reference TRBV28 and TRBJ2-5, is DVKVTQSSRYLVKRTGEKVFLECVQDMDHENMFWYRQDPGLGLRLIYFSYDVKMKEKGDIPEGYSVSREKKERFSLILESASTNQTSMYLCASSGPGTQSKETQYFGPGTRLLVL.

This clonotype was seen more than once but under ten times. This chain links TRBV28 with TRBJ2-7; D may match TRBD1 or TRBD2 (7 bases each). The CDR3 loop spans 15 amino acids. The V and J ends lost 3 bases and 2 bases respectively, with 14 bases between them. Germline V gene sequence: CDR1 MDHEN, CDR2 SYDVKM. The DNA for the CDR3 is TGTGCCAGCAGTTTTTGGGCAGGGGGGGCCTACGAGCAGTACTTC. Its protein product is CASSFWAGGAYEQYF.

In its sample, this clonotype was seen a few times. The CDR3 DNA is TGTGCCAGCTCACCCCCCCGGGTTTACGAGCAGTACTTC. Amino acid sequence: CASSPPRVYEQYF. The gene calls are TRBV18 and TRBJ2-7; D is undetermined. This CDR3 has 13 amino acids. Trimming removed 3 bases from V and 4 bases from J, with 10 bases in between. Per germline, CDR1 KGHSH and CDR2 LQKENI.

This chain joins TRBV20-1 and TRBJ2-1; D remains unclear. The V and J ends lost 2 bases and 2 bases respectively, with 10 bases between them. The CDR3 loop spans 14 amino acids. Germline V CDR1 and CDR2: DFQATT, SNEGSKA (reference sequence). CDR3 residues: CSARNPKTYNEQFF. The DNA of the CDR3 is TGCAGTGCTAGAAACCCCAAGACCTACAATGAGCAGTTCTTC.

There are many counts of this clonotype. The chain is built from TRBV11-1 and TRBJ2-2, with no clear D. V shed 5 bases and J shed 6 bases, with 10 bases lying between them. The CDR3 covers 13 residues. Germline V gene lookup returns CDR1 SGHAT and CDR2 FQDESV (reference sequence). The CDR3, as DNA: TGTGCCAGCAGCACCGCGACGGCCGGGGAGCTGTTTTTT. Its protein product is CASSTATAGELFF.

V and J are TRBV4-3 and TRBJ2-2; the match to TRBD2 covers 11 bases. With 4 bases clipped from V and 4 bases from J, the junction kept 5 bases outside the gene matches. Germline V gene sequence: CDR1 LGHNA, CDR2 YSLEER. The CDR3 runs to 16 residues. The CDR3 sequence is CASSLLTSGGTGELFF. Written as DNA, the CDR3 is TGCGCCAGCAGCCTGTTAACTAGCGGGGGCACCGGGGAGCTGTTTTTT.

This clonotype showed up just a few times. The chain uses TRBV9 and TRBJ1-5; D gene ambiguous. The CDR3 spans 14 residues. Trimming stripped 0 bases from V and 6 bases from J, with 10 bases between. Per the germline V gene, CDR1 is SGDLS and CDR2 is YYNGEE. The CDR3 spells CASSVDEGTQPQHF. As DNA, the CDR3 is TGTGCCAGCAGCGTAGATGAGGGAACTCAGCCCCAGCATTTT.

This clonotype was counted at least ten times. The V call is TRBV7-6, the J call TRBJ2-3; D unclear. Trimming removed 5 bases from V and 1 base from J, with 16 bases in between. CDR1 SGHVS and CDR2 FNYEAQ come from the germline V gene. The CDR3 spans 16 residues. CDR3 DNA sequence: TGTGCCAGCAGCGGATTCCCAGTGATTGGCACAGATACGCAGTATTTT. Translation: CASSGFPVIGTDTQYF.

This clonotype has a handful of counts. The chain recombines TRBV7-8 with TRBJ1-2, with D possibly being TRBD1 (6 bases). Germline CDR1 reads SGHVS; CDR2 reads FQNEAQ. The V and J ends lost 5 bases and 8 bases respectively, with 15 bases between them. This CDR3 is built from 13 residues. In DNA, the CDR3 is TGTGCCAGCAGCCCGGACAGTCCTCGGGGCTACACCTTC. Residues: CASSPDSPRGYTF. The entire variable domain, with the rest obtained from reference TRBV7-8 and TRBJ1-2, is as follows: GAGVSQSPRYKVAKRGQDVALRCDPISGHVSLFWYQQALGQGPEFLTYFQNEAQLDKSGLPSDRFFAERPEGSVSTLKIQRTQQEDSAVYLCASSPDSPRGYTFGSGTRLTVV.

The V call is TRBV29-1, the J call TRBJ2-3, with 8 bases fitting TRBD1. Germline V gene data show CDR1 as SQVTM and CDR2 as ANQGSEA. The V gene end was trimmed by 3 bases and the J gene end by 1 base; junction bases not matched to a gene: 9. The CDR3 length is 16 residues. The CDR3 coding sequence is TGCAGCGTTGACCCTACAGGGGGTTGGGGCACAGATACGCAGTATTTT. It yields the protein CSVDPTGGWGTDTQYF.

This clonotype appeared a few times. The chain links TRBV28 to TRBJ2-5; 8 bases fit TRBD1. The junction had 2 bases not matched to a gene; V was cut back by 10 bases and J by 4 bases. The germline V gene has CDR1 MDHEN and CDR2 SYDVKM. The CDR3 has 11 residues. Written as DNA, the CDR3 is TGTGCCATTACAGGGGGAGAGACCCAGTACTTC. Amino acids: CAITGGETQYF.

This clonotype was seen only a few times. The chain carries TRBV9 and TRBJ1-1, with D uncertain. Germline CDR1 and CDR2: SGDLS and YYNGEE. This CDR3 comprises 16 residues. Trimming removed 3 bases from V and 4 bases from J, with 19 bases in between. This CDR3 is CASSAPTLGAGTEAFF. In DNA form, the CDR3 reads TGTGCCAGCAGCGCCCCTACTTTGGGCGCGGGCACTGAAGCTTTCTTT.

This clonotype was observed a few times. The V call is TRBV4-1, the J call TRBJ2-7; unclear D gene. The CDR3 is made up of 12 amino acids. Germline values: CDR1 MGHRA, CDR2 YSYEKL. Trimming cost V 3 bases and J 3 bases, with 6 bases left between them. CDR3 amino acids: CASSQKFYEQYF. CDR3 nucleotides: TGCGCCAGCAGCCAGAAATTCTACGAGCAGTACTTC.

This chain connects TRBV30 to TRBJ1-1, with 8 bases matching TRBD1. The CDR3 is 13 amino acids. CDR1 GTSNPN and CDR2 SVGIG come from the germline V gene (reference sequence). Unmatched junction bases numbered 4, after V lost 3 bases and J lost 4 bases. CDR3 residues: CAWRQGGGTEAFF. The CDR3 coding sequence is TGTGCCTGGAGACAGGGGGGCGGCACTGAAGCTTTCTTT. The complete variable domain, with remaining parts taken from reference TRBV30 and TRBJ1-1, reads SQTIHQWPATLVQPVGSPLSLECTVEGTSNPNLYWYRQAAGRGLQLLFYSVGIGQISSEVPQNLSASRPQDRQFILSSKKLLLSDSGFYLCAWRQGGGTEAFFGQGTRLTVV.

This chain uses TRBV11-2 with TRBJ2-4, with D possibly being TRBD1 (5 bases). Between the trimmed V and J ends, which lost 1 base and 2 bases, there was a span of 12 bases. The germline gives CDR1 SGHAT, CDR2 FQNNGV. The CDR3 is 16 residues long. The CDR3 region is CASSLGKGLTKNIQYF. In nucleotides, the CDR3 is TGTGCCAGCAGCTTAGGGAAGGGGTTAACCAAAAACATTCAGTACTTC.

The CDR3 DNA reads TGCGCCAGCACCCTAACCTCGGGGACCGGGGAGCTGTTTTTT. This translates into CASTLTSGTGELFF. V and J are TRBV5-1 and TRBJ2-2; D is perhaps TRBD2 (5 bases). Trimming cost V 6 bases and J 5 bases, with 14 bases left between them. CDR1 SGHRS and CDR2 YFSETQ come from the germline V gene. The CDR3 is 14 amino acids.

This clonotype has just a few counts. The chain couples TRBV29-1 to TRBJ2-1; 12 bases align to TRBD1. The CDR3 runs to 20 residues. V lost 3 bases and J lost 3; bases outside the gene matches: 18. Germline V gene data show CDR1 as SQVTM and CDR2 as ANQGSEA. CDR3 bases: TGCAGCGTTGACGTCCCGGGACAGGGGGCTGTAGTATTGCTCTACAATGAGCAGTTCTTC. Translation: CSVDVPGQGAVVLLYNEQFF.

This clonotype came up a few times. The chain's CDR3 is CASSSLAAPKQFF. The CDR3 bases are TGCGCCAGCAGCTCATTAGCGGCCCCGAAGCAGTTCTTC. The chain recombines TRBV4-3 with TRBJ2-1; D may be TRBD2 (6 bases). CDR1 LGHNA and CDR2 YSLEER come from the germline V gene. V was cut by 5 bases and J by 11 bases, with 16 bases left in between. The CDR3 is 13 residues long.

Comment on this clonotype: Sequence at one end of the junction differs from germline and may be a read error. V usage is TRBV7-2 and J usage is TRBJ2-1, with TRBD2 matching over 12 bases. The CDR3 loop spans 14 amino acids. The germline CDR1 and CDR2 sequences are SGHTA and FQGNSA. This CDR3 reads CASSLHTSGRRPIF. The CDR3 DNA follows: TGTGCCAGCAGCTTACATACTAGCGGGAGGAGGCCCATCTTC.